This T cell receptor (beta chain) was identified in a study of shared clonotypes between healthy human individuals. Study-wide background: CD4 naive and memory got three plates each, CD8 naive two, CD8 memory one.

To note about this clone: Antigen: not known.

Study-wide points: Rarefaction exposed incomplete sorted-subset sequencing despite large depth.

The assay was immunoSEQ multiplex PCR, and TCRdb's table has in-frame clones only and misses some. Of 2 million to 2.5 million clones detected, approximately 95% appear once; the ten largest clones hold about 0.39%. The CDR3 is 13 residues long. Trimming stripped 5 bases from V and 3 bases from J, with 11 bases between. Per germline, CDR1 SGHRS and CDR2 YFSETQ. The specimen was naive CD4+ T cells from PBMCs. The subset is: CD45RA+ positively selected. The chain joins TRBV5-1 to TRBJ1-1, with D maybe TRBD1 (5 bases). This TCR derives from a man between 18 and 29 years old in good health. Some clones in this sample may be carry-over from other donors' samples. This chain's CDR3 is CASSWWGDTEAFF. CDR3 bases: TGCGCCAGCAGTTGGTGGGGCGACACTGAAGCTTTCTTT. Looking up the rest from reference TRBV5-1 and TRBJ1-1 gives the full variable domain: KAGVTQTPRYLIKTRGQQVTLSCSPISGHRSVSWYQQTPGQGLQFLFEYFSETQRNKGNFPGRFSGRQFSNSRSEMNVSTLELGDSALYLCASSWWGDTEAFFGQGTRLTVV.